This T cell receptor beta chain derives from a study of Graves' ophthalmopathy and Graves' hyperthyroidism. This clonotype occurred once. Its target is not known. For donors with ophthalmopathy, the disease showed moderate-to-severe activity, reached CAS ≥3 and NOSPECS ≥4, and had lasted under 3 months. The sequenced template was RNA, covering the TCR beta CDR3 region. First-round RT-PCR with HTBI primers preceded a second-round multiplex PCR. A single record per CDR3 protein comes from TCRdb applying MiXCR to the multiplex PCR reads. The data show about 210,000 distinct CDR3 sequences, roughly 29% seen once. Study-level points and caveats: Blood contained most expanded thyroid clonotypes exceeding 0.001 frequency. Discrimination between ophthalmopathy and stable hyperthyroidism by a 13-signature model showed about 85% sensitivity and about 81% specificity. Ophthalmopathy progression prediction by the model yielded a sensitivity of about 70% and a specificity of about 72%.

After removal of 6 bases from V and 0 bases from J, the junction contained 5 bases not matched to a gene. The CDR3 spans 15 residues. The clonotype comes from a man aged 50-59 years with Graves' ophthalmopathy. The chain carries TRBV12-3 or TRBV12-4 and TRBJ1-1, with 9 bases aligning to TRBD1. Sequencing used peripheral blood. The CDR3 nucleotides are TGTGCCAGCAGATACAGGGGGCTGTTGAACACTGAAGCTTTCTTT. Residues: CASRYRGLLNTEAFF.